The 21 T cell receptor beta chains given below trace back to one sample, sequenced in a study of technical replicates of blood from a handful of donors. Sequenced by immunoSEQ multiplex PCR; TCRdb stores in-frame clones only, minus some. This table holds about 14,000 clones, 80% to 90% found once. The sequencing sample was made of PBMCs. The origin of the receptors is a human donor in good health.

The gene calls are TRBV30 and TRBJ2-7, with 13 bases aligning to TRBD2. CDR1 and CDR2 (germline): GTSNPN, SVGIG (reference sequence). V lost 3 bases and J lost 6; bases outside the gene matches: 2. The CDR3 length is 13 residues. The CDR3: CAWRGLAGSEQYF. The CDR3 DNA sequence: TGTGCCTGGAGGGGACTAGCGGGATCCGAGCAGTACTTC.

The gene calls are TRBV28 and TRBJ2-7, with 8 bases matching TRBD1. There are 15 residues in the CDR3. Germline loops: CDR1 MDHEN, CDR2 SYDVKM. With V trimmed by 4 bases and J by 3 bases, 8 bases remained unmatched. The DNA of the CDR3 is TGTGCCAGCAGTTCGACAGGGGCGTTGAGCTACGAGCAGTACTTC. Protein: CASSSTGALSYEQYF.

V usage is TRBV27 and J usage is TRBJ2-7; 10 bases are shared with TRBD2. Germline CDR1 reads MNHEY; CDR2 reads SMNVEV (reference sequence). The V and J ends lost 7 bases and 2 bases, in that order; junction bases with no gene match: 11. CDR3 length equals 16 residues. CDR3 sequence reads: CASKQGSSGGAYEQYF. The CDR3 region has the DNA TGTGCCAGCAAACAGGGGTCTAGCGGGGGCGCCTACGAGCAGTACTTC.

J is TRBJ2-3 and V is TRBV27; 9 bases agree with TRBD2. This CDR3 region has 15 residues. Germline V CDR1 and CDR2: MNHEY, SMNVEV (reference sequence). The V gene end was trimmed by 6 bases and the J gene end by 4 bases; junction bases not matched to a gene: 8. DNA for the CDR3: TGTGCCAGCAGACGGACTAGCGAGCCCCCAGATACGCAGTATTTT. Amino acid sequence: CASRRTSEPPDTQYF.

The V gene is TRBV28, the J gene TRBJ2-7; D is perhaps TRBD1 (5 bases). Trimming removed 6 bases from V and 4 bases from J, with 10 bases in between. The CDR3 extends over 12 amino acids. Per the germline V gene, CDR1 is MDHEN and CDR2 is SYDVKM. DNA for the CDR3: TGTGCCAGCAGCAAGGCAGGGTACGAGCAGTACTTC. It yields the protein CASSKAGYEQYF.

This rearrangement joins TRBV27 to TRBJ2-1; D possibly corresponds to TRBD2 (6 bases). V was shortened by 1 base and J by 7 bases, with 14 bases between the two germline ends. CDR3 length: 15 residues. The germline gives CDR1 MNHEY, CDR2 SMNVEV (reference sequence). The CDR3 DNA reads as TGTGCCAGCAGTTTATACGGGAGTAGCGGTAATGAGCAGTTCTTC. Residues: CASSLYGSSGNEQFF.

As DNA, the CDR3 is TGTGCCAGCAGCCCATACACTGAAGCTTTCTTT. This gives the protein CASSPYTEAFF. The chain is built from TRBV13 and TRBJ1-1; D is uncertain. Germline V gene lookup returns CDR1 PRHDT and CDR2 FYEKMQ (reference sequence). Between the trimmed V and J ends, which lost 5 bases and 3 bases, there was a span of 4 bases. This CDR3 contains 11 residues. The variable domain in full, completed from reference TRBV13 and TRBJ1-1, reads AAGVIQSPRHLIKEKRETATLKCYPIPRHDTVYWYQQGPGQDPQFLISFYEKMQSDKGSIPDRFSAQQFSDYHSELNMSSLELGDSALYFCASSPYTEAFFGQGTRLTVV.

The rearrangement uses TRBV18 and TRBJ1-4, with a possible D match to TRBD1 (6 bases). This CDR3 has 16 amino acids. Germline-derived CDR1 and CDR2 are KGHSH and LQKENI. Trimming took 6 bases from V and 5 from J, leaving 19 bases between them. Here the CDR3 reads CASSQDNRDFNEKLFF. CDR3 nucleotides: TGTGCCAGCTCTCAAGATAACAGGGATTTCAATGAAAAACTGTTTTTT.

J is TRBJ1-5 and V is TRBV19; a weak D match, TRBD1 (6 bases). The ends were cut back, 5 bases at V and 5 bases at J, with 19 bases in the middle. The germline CDR1 and CDR2 sequences are LNHDA and SQIVND (reference sequence). The CDR3 length is 16 residues. CDR3 nucleotides: TGTGCCAGTAGTCTCTCCCCCGACAGGAGAGATCAGCCCCAGCATTTT. Residues: CASSLSPDRRDQPQHF.

The chain has TRBV30 and TRBJ2-7; 7 nucleotides align to TRBD1. With 5 bases clipped from V and 3 bases from J, the junction kept 4 bases outside the gene matches. The CDR3 length is 12 residues. CDR1 is GTSNPN and CDR2 is SVGIG in the germline V gene (reference sequence). The CDR3 region is CAWATGNYEQYF. The DNA for the CDR3 is TGTGCCTGGGCGACAGGGAACTACGAGCAGTACTTC. The whole variable domain, filled in from reference TRBV30 and TRBJ2-7, reads SQTIHQWPATLVQPVGSPLSLECTVEGTSNPNLYWYRQAAGRGLQLLFYSVGIGQISSEVPQNLSASRPQDRQFILSSKKLLLSDSGFYLCAWATGNYEQYFGPGTRLTVT.

This chain connects TRBV9 to TRBJ2-3; D not certain. The germline gives CDR1 SGDLS, CDR2 YYNGEE. The CDR3 extends over 14 amino acids. V dropped 3 bases and J dropped 2 bases, with 10 bases sitting between them. CDR3 coding DNA: TGTGCCAGCAGCGGCTACCCCTTCACAGATACGCAGTATTTT. Translated: CASSGYPFTDTQYF.

V is TRBV5-1 and J is TRBJ2-1; a possible D gene is TRBD1 (5 bases). The CDR3 runs 13 residues. V lost 4 bases, J lost 8 bases, and 13 bases lay in between. Germline assignment: CDR1 SGHRS and CDR2 YFSETQ. CDR3 DNA: TGCGCCAGCAGCATCGGACAAGCACATGAGCAGTTCTTC. Protein: CASSIGQAHEQFF.

This clone was counted between two and nine times. The chain recombines TRBV5-8 with TRBJ1-5, with 9 bases lining up with TRBD1. V was clipped by 3 bases and J by 0 bases; unmatched bases: 7. Per germline, CDR1 SGHTS and CDR2 YDEGEE. CDR3 length: 17 residues. CDR3 coding DNA: TGTGCCAGCAGCTGGACAGGGGCCCCTTATAGCAATCAGCCCCAGCATTTT. It encodes CASSWTGAPYSNQPQHF.

This clone appeared once. The rearrangement joins TRBV28 to TRBJ2-1; TRBD2 might be the D (6 bases). The V gene's germline CDR1 is MDHEN and CDR2 SYDVKM. The V end was cut by 2 bases, the J end by 4 bases, with 18 bases between. This CDR3 has 17 amino acids. The CDR3 loop is CASSLIKRERYYNEQFF. The CDR3 DNA sequence: TGTGCCAGCAGTTTAATAAAACGGGAGAGATATTACAATGAGCAGTTCTTC.

The J gene is TRBJ1-5, the V gene TRBV6-1; no firm D call. The CDR3 totals 15 residues. Trimming pared 6 bases from V and 0 bases from J, leaving 12 bases between. CDR1 and CDR2 from the germline V gene are MNHNS and SASEGT. This CDR3 reads CASREQAHSNQPQHF. CDR3 coding DNA: TGTGCCAGCAGAGAGCAGGCCCATAGCAATCAGCCCCAGCATTTT.

The chain recombines TRBV6-1 with TRBJ2-7, with 10 bases fitting TRBD1. There are 15 residues in the CDR3. In germline, CDR1 is MNHNS, CDR2 SASEGT. The V segment lost 2 bases and the J segment 2 bases; nucleotides outside the gene matches: 3. The CDR3 DNA is TGTGCCAGCAGTGAAATGACAGGGGGCCCCTACGAGCAGTACTTC. This codes for CASSEMTGGPYEQYF.

As for this clone: The same CDR3 is also encoded by other DNA sequences in this sample. The rearrangement links TRBV5-1 to TRBJ2-1, with TRBD2 matching 9 bases. The V segment lost 3 bases and the J segment 4 bases; nucleotides outside the gene matches: 2. Per germline, CDR1 SGHRS and CDR2 YFSETQ. CDR3 size: 14 residues. CDR3 amino acids: CASSSAGGYNEQFF. The CDR3 DNA reads as TGCGCCAGCAGCTCGGCGGGAGGGTACAATGAGCAGTTCTTC.

The J gene is TRBJ1-2, the V gene TRBV6-5; D is perhaps TRBD1 (6 bases). There are 15 residues in the CDR3. CDR1 is MNHEY and CDR2 is SVGAGI in the germline V gene. V shed 1 base and J shed 5 bases, with 14 bases lying between them. The CDR3 loop is CASSYWVGASYGYTF. In DNA, the CDR3 is TGTGCCAGCAGTTACTGGGTGGGGGCGTCGTATGGCTACACCTTC.

The rearrangement links TRBV9 to TRBJ2-3, with D perhaps TRBD1 (5 bases). This CDR3 has 14 amino acids. Germline CDR1 is SGDLS and CDR2 is YYNGEE. V lost 2 bases to trimming and J lost 8 bases, with 15 bases between them. CDR3 loop: CASSVAVAQGTQYF. The CDR3 nucleotides read TGTGCCAGCAGCGTTGCGGTTGCCCAGGGTACGCAGTATTTT.

This rearrangement joins TRBV5-1 to TRBJ2-3, with 7 nucleotides matching TRBD2. Germline loops: CDR1 SGHRS, CDR2 YFSETQ. CDR3 size: 15 residues. The ends lost 4 bases at V and 5 bases at J; junction bases unmatched: 10. In DNA, the CDR3 is TGCGCCAGCAGCCCCCGGGGGGTGGCGGAAGATACGCAGTATTTT. This gives the protein CASSPRGVAEDTQYF. Together with reference TRBV5-1 and TRBJ2-3, the CDR3 gives the full variable domain: KAGVTQTPRYLIKTRGQQVTLSCSPISGHRSVSWYQQTPGQGLQFLFEYFSETQRNKGNFPGRFSGRQFSNSRSEMNVSTLELGDSALYLCASSPRGVAEDTQYFGPGTRLTVL.

The chain couples TRBV5-1 to TRBJ2-1, with D maybe TRBD2 (5 bases). The V gene's germline CDR1 is SGHRS and CDR2 YFSETQ. This CDR3 contains 12 residues. Trimming removed 5 bases at V and 8 bases at J, with 11 bases between. CDR3 in amino acids: CASRASSHEQFF. The DNA of the CDR3 is TGCGCCAGCAGGGCTAGCTCCCATGAGCAGTTCTTC.